This TCR beta chain was obtained from a study of blood T cell repertoires in COVID-19. In the study overall: Samples taken during acute and convalescent COVID-19 were collected in the United States, Italy and Spain.

The CDR3 loop spans 15 amino acids. The junction had 5 bases not matched to a gene; V was cut back by 5 bases and J by 3 bases. CDR1 is SGHAT, CDR2 FQNNGV, per germline. TCRdb's copy holds only in-frame clones and misses some; the assay was immunoSEQ multiplex PCR. Here the sample spans some 69,000 clones, roughly 90% being singletons. The sequencing sample was made of peripheral blood. The sequence came from a man aged 55 to 70 with acute or convalescent COVID-19. V gene TRBV11-2 combines with J gene TRBJ2-3; 10 bases agree with TRBD1. The CDR3 region has the DNA TGTGCCAGCAGCCAGGACAGGGGGTGGACAGATACGCAGTATTTT. Translation: CASSQDRGWTDTQYF.